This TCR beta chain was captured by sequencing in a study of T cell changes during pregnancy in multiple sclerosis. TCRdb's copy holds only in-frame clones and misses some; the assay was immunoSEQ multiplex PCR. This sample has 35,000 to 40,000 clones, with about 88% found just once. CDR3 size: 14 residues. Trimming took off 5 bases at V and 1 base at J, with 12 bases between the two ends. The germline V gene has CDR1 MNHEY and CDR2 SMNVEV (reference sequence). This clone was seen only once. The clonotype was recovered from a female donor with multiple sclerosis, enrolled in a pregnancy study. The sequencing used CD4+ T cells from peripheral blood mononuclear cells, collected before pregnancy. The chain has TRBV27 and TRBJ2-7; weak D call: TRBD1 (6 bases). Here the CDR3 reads CASSAHRESYEQYF. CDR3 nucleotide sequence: TGTGCCAGCAGTGCGCACAGGGAATCCTACGAGCAGTACTTC.